The entry below gives a single TCR beta chain sequence along with its context. Its recognized antigen is unknown. No quality values exist for individual bases; no much larger clone is one base distant. Synthetic TCR analog templates were spiked into each PCR to estimate absolute template abundance from read counts. TCRbeta CDR3 regions were amplified from genomic DNA with bias-controlled V and J gene primers using the immunoSEQ assay. Rearranged TCRbeta segments were sequenced at approximately 20X coverage. The authors processed their data as follows. Clustering was used to correct sequencing errors, and CDR3s were annotated against IMGT to assign V, D and J genes. Downstream analyses used only productive TCRbeta rearrangements and left out out-of-frame or stop-codon sequences. Clonality was computed as one minus Shannon entropy normalized by the log of the number of unique productive sequences. Clones differing between time points or between blood and tumor were identified by Fisher's exact test with Benjamini-Hochberg correction at adjusted p below 0.01. TCRdb took this table from immuneACCESS and kept in-frame rearrangements with V and J called. Such tables lack part of the clones; where checked against another copy, unresolved V genes explain under half of the gap, and the rest is unexplained. The D gene and trimming were derived from the DNA, and the V and J assignments and clone size from that table. The sample table lists tens of thousands of clones, roughly 89% of them with a count of one. The ten largest clones add up to about 8.6% of the sample.

The data derive from a study of PD-L1 blockade in urothelial cancer (dated by TCRdb to 2015 to 2018). For the study in its entirety: All patients started therapy around 2014 and received atezolizumab 1,200 mg intravenously every 3 weeks. Nine patients achieved durable clinical benefit and approximately 19 did not. In the same patients, pretreatment tumors underwent whole exome sequencing and RNA sequencing in addition to TCR sequencing. Pretreatment blood TCR-seq was available for about 28 patients, at least one posttreatment blood collection was obtained for roughly 24 patients, and tumor TCR-seq was available for roughly 24 patients. Blood samples were analyzed 3 weeks after the start of treatment (second dose) and 6 weeks after the start of treatment. Somatic, immune and clinical correlates of response to PD-L1 blockade with atezolizumab in urothelial cancer were the focus of an exploratory multi-omic analysis. Durable clinical benefit was defined as progression-free survival longer than 6 months, and TCR features were also tested against progression-free and overall survival. Blood samples gave median yields of approximately 130,000 T cells and 82,636 unique TCRs, along with a median clonality of about 0.084. About nine tenths of the roughly 29 patients were identified as males with urothelial cancer of bladder origin, and a prior smoking history was reported by 18 of 29 patients. An ECOG performance status of 0 or 1 was recorded for the patients, and 0 to 3 prior chemotherapy regimens had been received by the patients. TCR sequencing covered pretreatment tumor samples and matched, serially collected peripheral blood taken before and after atezolizumab treatment.

Compared with germline, V lacks 5 bases and J lacks 2 bases; bases without a gene match: 6. CDR1 and CDR2 (MGHRA, YSYEKL) derive from the germline V gene. The CDR3 sequence holds 17 residues, the cysteine and phenylalanine included. Of all the DNA, just the CDR3 is kept, 51 bases in frame from base 1. The intended sense of this specimen's time point label: pretreatment peripheral blood. A total of 25 to 35 patients with locally advanced or metastatic urothelial carcinoma, treated at Memorial Sloan Kettering on a trial protocol, made up the cohort. Peripheral blood mononuclear cells were collected pretreatment and during treatment, with between 1 and 8 total time points obtained per patient. The Qiagen DNeasy Blood extraction kit was used to purify genomic DNA from total PBMCs and tumor samples. PBMCs were collected pretreatment and during treatment and were isolated and stored as previously described.

On the study overall, not on this receptor specifically: Improved progression-free and overall survival was found to be associated with pretreatment peripheral blood TCR clonality below the median. Small sample size (n ≈ 28) and many exploratory analyses mean the results are intended to be hypothesis-generating. Greater expansion of tumor-associated TCR clones in peripheral blood 3 weeks after the start of treatment was observed in patients with durable benefit (n ≈ 22, p = 0.022).

The chain joins TRBV4-1 to TRBJ2-1; TRBD2 aligns with 13 central bases. Sequenced material: PBMCs, taken around atezolizumab (anti-PD-L1) treatment. This TCR was recovered from a woman between 65 and 79 years old with urothelial cancer. The encoded CDR3 is CASSTSTSGGAYNEQFF. The bases read TGCGCCAGCAGCACGAGTACTAGCGGGGGGGCCTACAATGAGCAGTTCTTC.